The T cell receptor (beta chain) described here comes from a study of T cell changes during pregnancy in multiple sclerosis. The V gene's germline CDR1 is ENHRY and CDR2 SYGVKD. The CDR3 is 16 amino acids. Trimming cost V 2 bases and J 0 bases; bases outside gene matches: 4. Only in-frame clones appear in the TCRdb table, and some are missing; sequencing was by immunoSEQ multiplex PCR. The data show about 59,000 clones, around 94% seen once. Specimen: CD8+ T cells from peripheral blood mononuclear cells, collected after pregnancy. This sequence was found in a female donor with multiple sclerosis, enrolled in a pregnancy study. This rearrangement joins TRBV10-3 to TRBJ1-5, with 7 bases that match TRBD1. CDR3 sequence: CAISEGQVDSNQPQHF. As DNA, the CDR3 is TGTGCCATCAGTGAGGGACAGGTTGATAGCAATCAGCCCCAGCATTTT.